The clone carrying this TCR beta chain has just a few counts. The antigen remains undetermined. Time point: newly diagnosed GD, antithyroid drugs for less than 3 months. From PBMCs, RNA was extracted and then used to make the TCR library. Through Arm-PCR of CDR3 regions and iRepertoire HTBI primers, TCR beta libraries were built. One entry per CDR3 protein, called by TCRdb with MiXCR from the multiplex PCR reads. The top ten clones hold roughly 25% of a sample with some 500,000 distinct CDR3 sequences, around 16% of them seen once. The data were taken from a study of regulatory T cells in long-lasting Graves disease. General study points: Since the sample size was small, accuracy may have been reduced. Favored gene segments in persistent disease were TRBV28, TRBJ1-2 and TRBJ2-5.

The CDR3 is 14 amino acids. The germline V gene encodes CDR1 SNHLY and CDR2 FYNNEI. Trimming took 2 bases from V and 3 from J, leaving 9 bases between them. The same specimen was also included in a second study, on T cells in Graves' hyperthyroidism and ophthalmopathy. That paper notes: Blood also showed most of the thyroid clonotypes that were expanded above 0.001.

The sample here was peripheral blood mononuclear cells (PBMCs), taken at new diagnosis, from a patient treated with antithyroid drugs. The V and J genes are TRBV2 and TRBJ2-3; D not certain. The TCR was taken from a middle-aged woman with Graves disease. This chain's CDR3 is CASSERVPTDTQYF. CDR3 coding DNA: TGTGCCAGCAGTGAAAGGGTACCTACAGATACGCAGTATTTT.